This TCR beta chain stems from a study of blood T cell repertoires in COVID-19. Study as a whole: Donors in the United States, Italy and Spain gave samples during acute or convalescent COVID-19. PBMCs, B-cell-depleted T cells, or T cells were the source of the cDNA or gDNA that made up the material.

Germline V CDR1 and CDR2: SEHNR, FQNEAQ (reference sequence). This CDR3 has 16 amino acids. Losses at the gene ends were 2 bases for V and 5 bases for J; bases not matched to a gene: 10. Original processing notes: Scientists estimated how many nucleated cells there were by amplifying reference gene primers. Measured with immunoSEQ multiplex PCR; TCRdb has only the in-frame clones, and not every one. Clone size and the V and J calls come from that table; the DNA yielded D and trimming. Here the sample spans hundreds of thousands of clones, about 91% being singletons. V and J are TRBV7-9 and TRBJ1-2, with TRBD1 identical over 8 bases. The sequence derives from a woman aged 25 to 39 who had recovered from COVID-19. The specimen sequenced was peripheral blood. CDR3 loop: CASSLIPGGLLYGYTF. In DNA form, the CDR3 reads TGTGCCAGCAGCTTAATTCCAGGGGGCTTATTGTATGGCTACACCTTC.